What follows is one T cell receptor beta chain and its context. J was trimmed by 3 bases and V by 5 bases; bases with no gene match: 10. The germline CDR1 and CDR2 sequences are LGHDT and YNNKEL (reference sequence). This CDR3 has 19 residues. Unique molecular identifiers were built into the TCRbeta library. TCRdb recomputed calls from the PCR reads with MiXCR, one row per CDR3 protein. Of approximately 630,000 distinct CDR3 sequences in the sample, around 12% were seen once. This sample is part of a study of T-cell reconstitution after alpha-beta-depleted transplantation in children. This chain joins TRBV3-1 and TRBJ2-1; 16 nucleotides align to TRBD2. The sample consisted of PBMCs, taken before TCRalphabeta/CD19-depleted stem cell transplant. The TCR was taken from a girl aged 2-10 years with congenital amegakaryocytic thrombocytopenia, due to receive a stem cell transplant. CDR3 protein: CASSAGTSGRVLYYNEQFF. The CDR3 DNA follows: TGTGCCAGCAGCGCCGGGACTAGCGGGAGGGTCCTCTACTACAATGAGCAGTTCTTC.